This TCR beta chain came from a study of T cell repertoires in cytomegalovirus infection. On the study more broadly: Well-studied HLA-B-restricted epitopes and recently identified HLA-C-restricted epitopes of CMV were both used in the study. Indicated by public TCR beta signatures were CMV infection and matching HLA type. Findings and limits, study-wide: Adding up the frequency of public TCR beta families identified people who carried CMV plus the relevant HLA. In two of eight donors, the top clonotype was HLA-C-restricted CMV-specific.

This clonotype was seen ten or more times. Its cognate antigen is unknown. TCRdb reprocessed the reads via MiXCR and lists one record per CDR3 protein. Of fewer than 900,000 distinct CDR3 sequences in the sample, about 29% were seen once. Trimming cost V 6 bases and J 2 bases; bases outside gene matches: 9. There are 15 residues in the CDR3. Germline V gene lookup returns CDR1 SGHVS and CDR2 FNYEAQ. V and J are TRBV7-6 and TRBJ2-5, with 7 bases identical to TRBD1. The receptor was isolated from a human donor in good health (CMV status not recorded). Some clones in this sample may be carry-over from other donors' samples. Specimen: cultured CD8+ T cells from PBMCs, collected from culture after CMV antigen stimulation. This chain's CDR3 is CASRPFRDRQETQYF. CDR3 coding DNA: TGTGCCAGCAGACCCTTCCGGGACAGACAAGAGACCCAGTACTTC.